This TCR beta chain comes out of a study of cytomegalovirus exposure and HLA in healthy donors. PCR amplification relied on 60 Vbeta primers (plus 13 Jbeta primers). Produced via immunoSEQ multiplex PCR; TCRdb's table is partial and in-frame only. The sample consists of around 130,000 clones, 80% to 90% of them appearing once. Unmatched junction bases numbered 14, after V lost 7 bases and J lost 3 bases. Germline-derived CDR1 and CDR2 are LNHDA and SQIVND (reference sequence). This CDR3 comprises 16 residues. Material for sequencing was PBMCs. This chain links TRBV19 with TRBJ1-2, with TRBD1 matching 7 bases. This receptor was obtained from a man aged 35-49 years in good health and CMV-seronegative. The CDR3 spells CASTRRGTDGDYGYTF. CDR3 sequence (DNA): TGTGCCAGTACCCGGAGGGGGACAGACGGAGACTATGGCTACACCTTC.